This T cell receptor (beta chain) emerged from a study of CD8+ T cells in alopecia areata. From germline, CDR1 is MGHRA and CDR2 YSYEKL. V was shortened by 3 bases and J by 8 bases, with 16 bases between the two germline ends. The CDR3 has 15 amino acids. RNA extraction and reverse transcription yielded cDNA as sequencing template. Using immunoSEQ multiplex PCR, the repertoire was profiled, and TCRdb retains in-frame clones only, with some absent. The data hold over 110,000 clones, with roughly 46% observed a single time. Lesional scalp tissue (obtained by punch biopsy) and peripheral blood were collected from alopecia areata patients. CD4+ and CD8+ T cells were sorted from PBMCs stained for CD3, CD4 and CD8.

The TCR sequence derives from a human donor with alopecia areata. This rearrangement joins TRBV4-1 to TRBJ1-4; a weak D match, TRBD1 (5 bases). Sequenced material: CD4+ T cells sorted from blood, taken at week 0. The CDR3 DNA sequence: TGCGCCAGCAGCCAGGGGCCCTCCCGTGCGGAAAAACTGTTTTTT. Its protein product is CASSQGPSRAEKLFF.